The sequence of this T cell receptor beta chain was determined in a study of blood T cells in healthy people across ages. Then a second PCR, running roughly 7 to 11 cycles, was carried out with a sample-barcoded 5' primer and a J-beta primer mix. One entry per CDR3 protein, called by TCRdb with MiXCR from the 5' RACE reads. The sample carries some 1.6 million distinct CDR3 sequences, about 35% recorded once. This clonotype was detected a few times. Its target is unknown. General study results and limits: The study found more naive CD4+ cells and higher diversity in long-lived than aged donors. Per-million-T-cell TCR beta diversity fell roughly linearly with age.

The CDR3 is 15 residues long. CDR1 and CDR2 from the germline V gene are WNHNN and SYGVQD (reference sequence). The V gene lost 2 bases and the J gene lost 0 bases, with 11 bases spanning the gap. The V and J genes are TRBV10-1 and TRBJ2-7; D is unclear. The source material was blood. The clonotype originates from a woman aged 25 to 39 in good health. The CDR3, as DNA: TGCGCCAGCAGTGAGGGTATAGGCGGCTCCTACGAGCAGTACTTC. Its protein product is CASSEGIGGSYEQYF.